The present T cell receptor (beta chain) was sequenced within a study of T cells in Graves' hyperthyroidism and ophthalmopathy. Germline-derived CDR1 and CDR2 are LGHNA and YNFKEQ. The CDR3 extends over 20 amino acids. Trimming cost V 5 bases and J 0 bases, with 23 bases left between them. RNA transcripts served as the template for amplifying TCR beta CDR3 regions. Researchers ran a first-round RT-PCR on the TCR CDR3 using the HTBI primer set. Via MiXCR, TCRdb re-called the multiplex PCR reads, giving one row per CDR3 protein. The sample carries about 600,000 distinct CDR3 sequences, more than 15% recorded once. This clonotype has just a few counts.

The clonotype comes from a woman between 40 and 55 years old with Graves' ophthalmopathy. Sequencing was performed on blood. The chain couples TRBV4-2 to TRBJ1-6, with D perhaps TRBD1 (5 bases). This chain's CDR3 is CASSSHGAETLSSYNSPLHF. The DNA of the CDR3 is TGTGCCAGCAGCTCTCATGGGGCCGAGACCCTGAGCTCCTATAATTCACCCCTCCACTTT.